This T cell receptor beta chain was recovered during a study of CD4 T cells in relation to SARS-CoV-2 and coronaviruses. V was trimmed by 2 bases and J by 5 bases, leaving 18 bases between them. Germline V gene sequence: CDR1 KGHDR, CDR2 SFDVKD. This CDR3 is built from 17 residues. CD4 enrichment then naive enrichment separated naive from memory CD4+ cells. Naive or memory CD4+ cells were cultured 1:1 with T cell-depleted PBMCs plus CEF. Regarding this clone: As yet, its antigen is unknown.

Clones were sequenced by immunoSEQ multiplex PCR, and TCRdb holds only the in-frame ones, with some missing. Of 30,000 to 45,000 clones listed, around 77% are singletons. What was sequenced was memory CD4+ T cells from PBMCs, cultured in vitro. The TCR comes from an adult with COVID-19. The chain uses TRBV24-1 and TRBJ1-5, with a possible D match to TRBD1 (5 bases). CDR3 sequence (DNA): TGTGCCACCAGTGATTCTAAGGCCTGGGGGAAAGATCAGCCCCAGCATTTT. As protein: CATSDSKAWGKDQPQHF.